This T cell receptor beta chain was profiled in a study of CD8 T cells in ankylosing spondylitis. Overall study findings and caveats: Enrichment of disease-linked clones was reportedly significant in matched ankylosing spondylitis synovial fluid. As for the disease-linked clones, they showed a CD8+ phenotype and occurred at relatively low frequencies in peripheral blood. Existing reports had already noted some motif variants in reactive arthritis synovial fluid and blood.

TCRdb processed the 5' RACE reads anew with MiXCR; each CDR3 protein has one entry. The sample has some 87,000 distinct CDR3 sequences, around 9.4% seen once. In germline, CDR1 is GTSNPN, CDR2 SVGIG (reference sequence). This CDR3 has 13 amino acids. Between the trimmed V and J ends, which lost 1 base and 2 bases, there was a span of 8 bases. This clonotype was counted many times. The target antigen is unknown. The receptor's source is a male donor with ankylosing spondylitis or in good health (not recorded which). Sequencing was done on a sample of blood, either unsorted or a sorted T cell fraction (not recorded which). V gene TRBV30 combines with J gene TRBJ2-5; D is perhaps TRBD1 (6 bases). The CDR3 DNA is TGTGCCTGGAGTGGGGGGCAGCAAGAGACCCAGTACTTC. Protein sequence: CAWSGGQQETQYF.